This T cell receptor beta chain appears in the sequencing data of a study of blood T cell repertoires in COVID-19. Study context: COVID-19 samples collected from the United States, Italy and Spain covered acute and convalescent phases. PBMCs, B-cell-depleted T cells, or T cells were the source of the cDNA or gDNA that made up the material.

This clone was counted a single time. Source study methods: Amplifying reference gene primers gave estimates of nucleated cell counts. Generated by immunoSEQ multiplex PCR, the TCRdb table keeps only in-frame clones and is missing some. V, J and clone size derive from that table, while D and trimming were established from the DNA sequence. This sample yields 150,000 or so clones, of which 80% to 85% are seen a single time; roughly 2.9% belongs to the top ten. Germline loops: CDR1 SGHNT, CDR2 YYREEE (reference sequence). The CDR3 is 16 residues long. V dropped 2 bases and J dropped 0; count of bases not matched to a gene: 5.

The source is a woman aged 55-75 years with acute or convalescent COVID-19. The chain uses TRBV5-4 and TRBJ1-3, with 7 bases aligning to TRBD1. Sequenced sample: peripheral blood. CDR3 DNA sequence: TGTGCCAGCAGCTTTGAGGACAGGCTCTCTGGAAACACCATATATTTT. It codes for CASSFEDRLSGNTIYF.